A selection of T cell receptor beta chains follows, all from one sample in a study of CD8+ T cells in alopecia areata. Using immunoSEQ multiplex PCR, the repertoire was profiled, and TCRdb retains in-frame clones only, with some absent. The table has about 150,000 clones, 45% to 60% seen once; the top ten hold around 5%. Source material: CD4+ T cells sorted from blood. The source is a human donor in good health. CDR3s include the opening cysteine and the closing phenylalanine or tryptophan. Each record gives: V gene, J gene, clone size, D gene, CDR3 protein, CDR3 DNA. The D gene is left open where the match is weak. Size values are once, few and many counts, or a class for expanded clones, and some rows have none.

TRBV7-6	TRBJ1-1	many	NA	CASSLDLSNTEAFF	TGTGCCAGCAGCTTAGATCTCAGTAACACTGAAGCTTTCTTT
TRBV5-4	TRBJ2-1	few	TRBD1	CASSNGQGIMNEQFF	TGTGCCAGCAGCAACGGACAGGGAATAATGAATGAGCAGTTCTTC
TRBV19	TRBJ2-1	NA	NA	CASSIPETPNEQFF	TGTGCCAGTAGTATACCAGAGACTCCTAATGAGCAGTTCTTC
TRBV2	TRBJ2-3	NA	NA	CASSGLPGDTQYF	TGTGCCAGCAGTGGTCTCCCCGGGGATACGCAGTATTTT
TRBV4-1	TRBJ2-7	NA	TRBD2	CASSHGPPGLARAYEQYF	TGCGCCAGCAGCCACGGGCCCCCGGGACTAGCGCGAGCCTACGAGCAGTACTTC
TRBV4-1	TRBJ2-3	NA	NA	CASSLGEVGTSTDTQYF	TGCGCCAGCAGCCTCGGTGAGGTCGGTACTAGCACAGATACGCAGTATTTT
TRBV28	TRBJ1-5	few	TRBD1	CASSPGQEYQPQHF	TGTGCCAGCAGTCCGGGACAGGAATATCAGCCCCAGCATTTT
TRBV29-1	TRBJ2-1	few	NA	CSVLLAQKGNEQFF	TGCAGCGTTCTTCTAGCACAGAAAGGGAATGAGCAGTTCTTC
TRBV5-1	TRBJ2-3	NA	NA	CASSLETNTDTQYF	TGCGCCAGCAGCCTCGAGACCAACACAGATACGCAGTATTTT
TRBV2	TRBJ2-1	few	NA	CASSAEAYNEQFF	TGTGCCAGCAGTGCCGAGGCCTACAATGAGCAGTTCTTC
TRBV2	TRBJ1-2	NA	TRBD1	CASSAGQGPNGGYTF	TGTGCCAGCAGTGCCGGACAGGGGCCCAACGGAGGCTACACCTTC
TRBV5-1	TRBJ1-1	NA	TRBD1	CASRPGTGLDTEAFF	TGCGCCAGCAGACCCGGGACAGGGTTGGACACTGAAGCTTTCTTT
TRBV29-1	TRBJ2-2	NA	TRBD1	CSGRTGHTGELFF	TGCAGCGGCCGGACAGGGCACACCGGGGAGCTGTTTTTT
TRBV6-5	TRBJ1-1	few	NA	CASTKRQWNTEAFF	TGTGCCAGCACGAAGAGGCAGTGGAACACTGAAGCTTTCTTT
TRBV7-2	TRBJ2-7	few	TRBD2	CASSWASGRFEQYF	TGTGCCAGCAGCTGGGCTAGCGGGAGGTTCGAGCAGTACTTC
TRBV4-1	TRBJ2-5	NA	NA	CASSQEAGSETQYF	TGCGCCAGCAGCCAAGAGGCAGGGTCGGAGACCCAGTACTTC
TRBV19	TRBJ1-5	NA	NA	CASSPRGNQPQHF	TGTGCCAGTAGCCCTAGAGGCAATCAGCCCCAGCATTTT
TRBV20-1	TRBJ2-1	NA	NA	CSVTPYNEQFF	TGCAGTGTCACCCCTTACAATGAGCAGTTCTTC
TRBV11-2	TRBJ2-7	NA	NA	CASRPTGKYEQYF	TGTGCCAGCAGGCCGACGGGCAAGTACGAGCAGTACTTC
TRBV5-1	TRBJ1-1	NA	NA	CASSLDLGRPRGTEAFF	TGCGCCAGCAGCTTGGACTTAGGCAGGCCGCGGGGCACTGAAGCTTTCTTT
TRBV18	TRBJ2-1	NA	TRBD2	CASSPSAGGKNEQFF	TGTGCCAGCTCACCATCGGCGGGAGGGAAAAATGAGCAGTTCTTC
TRBV4-1	TRBJ2-7	NA	NA	CASSPIGQISYEQYF	TGCGCCAGCAGCCCCATCGGACAGATCAGCTACGAGCAGTACTTC
TRBV28	TRBJ2-7	NA	NA	CASSFNNANEQYF	TGTGCCAGCAGTTTTAACAATGCCAACGAGCAGTACTTC
TRBV30	TRBJ1-2	NA	NA	CAWSVGLYGYTF	TGTGCCTGGAGTGTAGGTCTCTATGGCTACACCTTC
TRBV27	TRBJ1-5	NA	NA	CASSYQTGGPQHF	TGTGCCAGCAGTTATCAGACCGGAGGGCCCCAGCATTTT
TRBV30	TRBJ1-2	NA	NA	CAWRLSAYGYTF	TGTGCCTGGAGGCTTAGCGCCTATGGCTACACCTTC
TRBV29-1	TRBJ1-5	NA	NA	CSVRGTDQPQHF	TGCAGCGTTCGAGGCACCGATCAGCCCCAGCATTTT
TRBV28	TRBJ2-7	NA	NA	CASSATVSYEQYF	TGTGCCAGCAGTGCCACAGTATCCTACGAGCAGTACTTC
TRBV2	TRBJ2-3	few	TRBD2	CASSNLAGAGNTQYF	TGTGCCAGCAGTAACCTAGCGGGAGCTGGGAATACGCAGTATTTT
TRBV25-1	TRBJ2-7	once	NA	CASSSGIRMGIGEQYF	TGTGCCAGCAGTTCGGGCATCCGGATGGGTATCGGCGAGCAGTACTTC
TRBV2	TRBJ1-2	NA	TRBD1	CASNNDRVEGYTF	TGTGCCAGCAACAACGACAGGGTCGAAGGCTACACCTTC
TRBV19	TRBJ2-5	NA	NA	CASSRWRHEGTQYF	TGTGCCAGTAGTCGGTGGCGTCACGAAGGGACCCAGTACTTC
TRBV7-2	TRBJ1-4	few	TRBD1	CASSRQAGGGEKLFF	TGTGCCAGCAGCAGGCAGGCAGGGGGCGGAGAAAAACTGTTTTTT
TRBV28	TRBJ2-5	NA	NA	CASSPYAWLSETQYF	TGTGCCAGCAGTCCCTATGCTTGGCTCTCGGAGACCCAGTACTTC
TRBV2	TRBJ2-6	NA	NA	CASSQLVSGANVLTF	TGTGCCAGCAGTCAACTTGTTTCTGGGGCCAACGTCCTGACTTTC
TRBV2	TRBJ1-3	few	NA	CASRGTTLSGNTIYF	TGTGCCAGCAGGGGGACGACGCTCTCTGGAAACACCATATATTTT
TRBV14	TRBJ1-1	NA	TRBD1	CASSPGTGKAFF	TGTGCCAGCAGCCCAGGGACAGGGAAAGCTTTCTTT
TRBV30	TRBJ1-2	few	NA	CAWSVSRKVYGYTF	TGTGCCTGGAGTGTTTCACGGAAGGTTTATGGCTACACCTTC
TRBV7-9	TRBJ2-1	NA	NA	CASRREARTDEQFF	TGTGCCAGCCGCCGGGAAGCGAGGACCGATGAGCAGTTCTTC
TRBV18	TRBJ2-7	NA	NA	CASSPQTLVEEQYF	TGTGCCAGCTCACCCCAGACCTTAGTGGAGGAGCAGTACTTC
TRBV29-1	TRBJ2-3	few	NA	CSVGPKDTQYF	TGCAGCGTTGGGCCGAAAGATACGCAGTATTTT
TRBV29-1	TRBJ2-1	NA	NA	CSVTAASYNEQFF	TGCAGCGTTACAGCTGCCTCCTACAATGAGCAGTTCTTC
TRBV29-1	TRBJ1-2	NA	NA	CSVQKPSAYGYTF	TGCAGCGTCCAGAAGCCGTCCGCGTATGGCTACACCTTC
TRBV30	TRBJ1-2	NA	TRBD1	CAWMGTVYGYTF	TGTGCCTGGATGGGGACAGTCTATGGCTACACCTTC
TRBV7-2	TRBJ2-1	few	NA	CASRAGGPYNEQFF	TGTGCCAGCAGGGCCGGGGGCCCCTACAATGAGCAGTTCTTC
TRBV30	TRBJ1-1	NA	TRBD1	CAWSVPQGVAFF	TGTGCCTGGAGTGTACCACAGGGGGTAGCTTTCTTT
TRBV6-5	TRBJ2-6	once	NA	CAIERGAGANVLTF	TGTGCCATCGAAAGGGGGGCTGGGGCCAACGTCCTGACTTTC
TRBV19	TRBJ2-5	NA	NA	CASSIVVRETQYF	TGTGCCAGTAGTATAGTAGTCAGGGAGACCCAGTACTTC
TRBV30	TRBJ1-2	NA	NA	CAWNRDTYGYTF	TGTGCCTGGAACCGGGACACCTATGGCTACACCTTC
TRBV18	TRBJ2-7	NA	NA	CASSPGQGLNYEQYF	TGTGCCAGCTCACCCGGGCAGGGGCTTAACTACGAGCAGTACTTC
TRBV2	TRBJ1-5	NA	NA	CASRDTSSNQPQHF	TGTGCCAGCCGGGACACTTCTAGCAATCAGCCCCAGCATTTT
TRBV5-4	TRBJ2-1	NA	TRBD2	CASRLSGNAPNEQFF	TGTGCCAGCAGACTAAGCGGGAATGCCCCCAATGAGCAGTTCTTC
TRBV2	TRBJ2-7	few	TRBD1	CASSPDRDEQYF	TGTGCCAGCAGTCCGGACAGGGACGAGCAGTACTTC
TRBV5-6	TRBJ2-1	NA	TRBD1	CASSLSGTGAREQFF	TGTGCCAGCAGCTTGAGTGGGACAGGGGCGCGGGAGCAGTTCTTC
TRBV13	TRBJ2-5	few	NA	CASSLVSGATQYF	TGTGCCAGCAGCCTCGTAAGTGGGGCGACCCAGTACTTC
TRBV30	TRBJ1-5	once	NA	CAWSVMTGGQPQHF	TGTGCCTGGAGTGTAATGACGGGTGGCCAGCCCCAGCATTTT